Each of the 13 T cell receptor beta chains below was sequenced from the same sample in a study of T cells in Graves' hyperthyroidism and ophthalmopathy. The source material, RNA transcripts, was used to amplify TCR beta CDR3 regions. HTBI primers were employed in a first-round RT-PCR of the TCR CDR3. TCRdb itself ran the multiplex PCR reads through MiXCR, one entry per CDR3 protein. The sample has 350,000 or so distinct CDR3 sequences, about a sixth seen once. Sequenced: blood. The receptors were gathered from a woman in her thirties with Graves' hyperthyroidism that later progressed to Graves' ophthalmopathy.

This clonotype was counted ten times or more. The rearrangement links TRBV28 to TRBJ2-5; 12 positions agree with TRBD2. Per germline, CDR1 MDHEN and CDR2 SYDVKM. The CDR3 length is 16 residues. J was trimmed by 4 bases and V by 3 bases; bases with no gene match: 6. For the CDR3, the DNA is TGTGCCAGCAGTTTGGGCCTAGCGGGAGGGCCAGAGACCCAGTACTTC. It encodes CASSLGLAGGPETQYF.

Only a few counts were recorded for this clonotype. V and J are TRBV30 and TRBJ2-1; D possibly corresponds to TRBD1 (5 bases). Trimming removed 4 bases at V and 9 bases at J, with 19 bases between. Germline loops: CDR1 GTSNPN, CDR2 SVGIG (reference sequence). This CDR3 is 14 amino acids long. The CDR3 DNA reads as TGTGCCTGGACTTGGTCTTCTGGGGCCGCTGAGCAGTTCTTC. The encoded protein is CAWTWSSGAAEQFF.

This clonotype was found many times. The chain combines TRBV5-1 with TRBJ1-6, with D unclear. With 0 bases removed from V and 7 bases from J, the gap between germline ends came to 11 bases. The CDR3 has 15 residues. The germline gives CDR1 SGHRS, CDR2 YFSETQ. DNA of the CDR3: TGCGCCAGCAGCTTGGCCCCTACACACAATTCACCCCTCCACTTT. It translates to CASSLAPTHNSPLHF.

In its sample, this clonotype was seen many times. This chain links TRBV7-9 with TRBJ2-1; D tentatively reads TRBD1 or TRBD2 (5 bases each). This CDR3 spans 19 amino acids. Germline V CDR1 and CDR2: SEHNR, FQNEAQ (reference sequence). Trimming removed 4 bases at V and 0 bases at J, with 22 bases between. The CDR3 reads CASSSTVSSGTSSYNEQFF. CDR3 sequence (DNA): TGTGCCAGCAGCTCCACCGTGAGCTCGGGGACGAGCTCCTACAATGAGCAGTTCTTC.

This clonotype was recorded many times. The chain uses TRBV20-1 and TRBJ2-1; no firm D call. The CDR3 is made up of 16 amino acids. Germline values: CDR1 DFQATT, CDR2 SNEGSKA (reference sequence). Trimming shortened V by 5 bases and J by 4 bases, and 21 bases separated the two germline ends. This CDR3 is CSARPRNGGLYNEQFF. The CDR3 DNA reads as TGCAGTGCTCGGCCCCGGAATGGCGGATTATACAATGAGCAGTTCTTC.

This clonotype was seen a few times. The CDR3 sequence: CSANLAGGSYEQYF. The CDR3, as DNA: TGCAGTGCCAACCTAGCGGGAGGCTCCTACGAGCAGTACTTC. The V gene is TRBV20-1, the J gene TRBJ2-7; 11 bases are shared with TRBD2. The J segment lost 0 bases and the V segment lost 6 bases, leaving 4 bases of the junction unmatched. The germline gives CDR1 DFQATT, CDR2 SNEGSKA (reference sequence). The CDR3 consists of 14 residues.

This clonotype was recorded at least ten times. The CDR3 reads CASSPRAGGNTGELFF. As DNA, the CDR3 is TGTGCCAGCAGTCCGAGAGCGGGGGGGAACACCGGGGAGCTGTTTTTT. This chain joins TRBV28 and TRBJ2-2; 9 bases align to TRBD2. This CDR3 is 16 amino acids long. Germline CDR1 and CDR2: MDHEN and SYDVKM. After removal of 5 bases from V and 1 base from J, the junction contained 5 bases not matched to a gene.

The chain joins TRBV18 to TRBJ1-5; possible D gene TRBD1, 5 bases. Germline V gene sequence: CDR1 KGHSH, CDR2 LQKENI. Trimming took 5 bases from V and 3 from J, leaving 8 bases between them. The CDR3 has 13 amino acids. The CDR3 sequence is CASSADINQPQHF. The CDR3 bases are TGTGCCAGCTCAGCGGACATCAATCAGCCCCAGCATTTT.

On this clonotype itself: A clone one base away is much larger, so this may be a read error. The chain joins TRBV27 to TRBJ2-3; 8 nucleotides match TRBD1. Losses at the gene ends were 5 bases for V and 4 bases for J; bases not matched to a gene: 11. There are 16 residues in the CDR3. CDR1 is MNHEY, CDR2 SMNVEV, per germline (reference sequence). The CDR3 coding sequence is TGTGCCAGCAGTGTCTTGTCACCAGGGGGCGCAGATACGCAGTATTTT. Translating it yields CASSVLSPGGADTQYF.

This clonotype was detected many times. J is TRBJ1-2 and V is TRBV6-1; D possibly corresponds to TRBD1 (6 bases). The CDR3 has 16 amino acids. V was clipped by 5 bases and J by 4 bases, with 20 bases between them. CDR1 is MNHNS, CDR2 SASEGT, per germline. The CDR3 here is CASSPEGGGRGYGYTF. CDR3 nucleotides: TGTGCCAGCAGTCCAGAAGGCGGGGGGCGGGGCTATGGCTACACCTTC.

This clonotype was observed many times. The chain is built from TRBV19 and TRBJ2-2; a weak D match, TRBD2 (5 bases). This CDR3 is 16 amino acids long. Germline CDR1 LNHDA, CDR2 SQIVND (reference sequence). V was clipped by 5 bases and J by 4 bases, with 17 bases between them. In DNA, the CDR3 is TGTGCCAGTAGTCCGATCCGGGCCGCGGGCACCGGGGAGCTGTTTTTT. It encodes CASSPIRAAGTGELFF.

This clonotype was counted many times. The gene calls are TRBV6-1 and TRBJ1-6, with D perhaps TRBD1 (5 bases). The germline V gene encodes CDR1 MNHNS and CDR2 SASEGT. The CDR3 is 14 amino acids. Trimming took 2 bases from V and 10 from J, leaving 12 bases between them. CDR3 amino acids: CASSELTARSPLHF. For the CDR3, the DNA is TGTGCCAGCAGTGAATTGACAGCGAGGTCACCCCTCCACTTT.

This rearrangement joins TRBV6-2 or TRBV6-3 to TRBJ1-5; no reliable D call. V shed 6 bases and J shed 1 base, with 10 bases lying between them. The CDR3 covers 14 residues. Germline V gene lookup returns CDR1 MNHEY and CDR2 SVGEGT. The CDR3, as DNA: TGTGCCAGCAGCGCCCGGGGAAGCAATCAGCCCCAGCATTTT. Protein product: CASSARGSNQPQHF.